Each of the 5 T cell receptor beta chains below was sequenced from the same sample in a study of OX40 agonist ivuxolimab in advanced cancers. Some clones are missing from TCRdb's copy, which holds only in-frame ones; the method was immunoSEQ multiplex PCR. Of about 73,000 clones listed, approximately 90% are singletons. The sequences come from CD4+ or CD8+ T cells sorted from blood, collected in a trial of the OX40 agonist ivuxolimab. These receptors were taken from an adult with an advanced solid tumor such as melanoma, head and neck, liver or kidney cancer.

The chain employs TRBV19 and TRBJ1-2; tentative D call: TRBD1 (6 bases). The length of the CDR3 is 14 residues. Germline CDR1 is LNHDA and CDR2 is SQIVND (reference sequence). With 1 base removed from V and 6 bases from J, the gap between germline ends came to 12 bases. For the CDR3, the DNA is TGTGCCAGTAGTATAGGGTCAGGGGCAGATGGCTACACCTTC. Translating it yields CASSIGSGADGYTF.

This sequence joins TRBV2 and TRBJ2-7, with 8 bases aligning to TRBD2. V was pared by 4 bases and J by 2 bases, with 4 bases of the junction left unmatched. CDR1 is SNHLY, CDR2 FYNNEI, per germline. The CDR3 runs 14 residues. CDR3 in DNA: TGTGCCAGCAGTGGAGCGGGAGTAACCTACGAGCAGTACTTC. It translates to CASSGAGVTYEQYF.

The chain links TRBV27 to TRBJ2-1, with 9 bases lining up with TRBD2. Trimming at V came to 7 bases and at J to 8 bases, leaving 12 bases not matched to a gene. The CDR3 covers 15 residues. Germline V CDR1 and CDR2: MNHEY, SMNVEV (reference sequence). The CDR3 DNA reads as TGTGCCAGCACCCCGTGGGCGGGGGGGCCCCATGAGCAGTTCTTC. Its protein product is CASTPWAGGPHEQFF.

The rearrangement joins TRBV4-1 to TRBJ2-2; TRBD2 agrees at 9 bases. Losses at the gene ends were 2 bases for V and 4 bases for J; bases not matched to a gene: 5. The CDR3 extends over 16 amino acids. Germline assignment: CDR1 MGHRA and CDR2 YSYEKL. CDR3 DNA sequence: TGCGCCAGCAGCCAATCGGGTAGCGGGAGCACCGGGGAGCTGTTTTTT. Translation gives CASSQSGSGSTGELFF.

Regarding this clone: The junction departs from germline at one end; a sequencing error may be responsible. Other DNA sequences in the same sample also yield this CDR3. The CDR3 spells CASSSSQAGASYEQYF. Here the CDR3 DNA reads TGTGCCAGCAGCTCATCCCAGGCTGGGGCATCCTACGAACAGTACTTC. The chain couples TRBV5-4 to TRBJ2-7; TRBD1 might be the D (5 bases). The V gene's germline CDR1 is SGHNT and CDR2 YYREEE (reference sequence). CDR3 length equals 16 residues.